The next 21 T cell receptor beta chains were all read from a single sample in a study of blood T cell repertoires in COVID-19. Repertoires were generated with immunoSEQ multiplex PCR, while TCRdb's copy carries only in-frame clones and drops some. The table lists under 75,000 clones, 89% of them singletons. The sequenced material came from peripheral blood. Receptor source: a man aged 45 to 65 with active COVID-19.

The chain employs TRBV5-1 and TRBJ2-5; D uncertain. Trimming pared 0 bases from V and 7 bases from J, leaving 13 bases between. Germline V gives CDR1 SGHRS, CDR2 YFSETQ. CDR3 size: 14 residues. CDR3 residues: CASSLATLLGTQYF. CDR3 nucleotides: TGCGCCAGCAGCTTGGCGACTCTCCTCGGGACCCAGTACTTC.

The chain has TRBV3-1 (or the pseudogene TRBV3-2) and TRBJ1-1, with TRBD1 matching over 7 bases. The CDR3 is 14 residues long. Per the germline V gene, CDR1 is LGHDT and CDR2 is YNNKEL (reference sequence). The J segment lost 4 bases and the V segment lost 6 bases, leaving 8 bases of the junction unmatched. CDR3 sequence reads: CASSRGQAFTEAFF. CDR3 DNA: TGTGCCAGCAGTCGCGGACAGGCTTTCACTGAAGCTTTCTTT.

CDR3 loop: CASSEEMGGTGELFF. In nucleotides, the CDR3 is TGTGCCAGCAGTGAAGAAATGGGAGGCACCGGGGAGCTGTTTTTT. V usage is TRBV2 and J usage is TRBJ2-2; tentative D call: TRBD2 (6 bases). This CDR3 contains 15 residues. The germline gives CDR1 SNHLY, CDR2 FYNNEI. V gave up 1 base and J gave up 4 bases, with 10 bases separating them.

The chain combines TRBV2 with TRBJ2-2, with D possibly matching TRBD1 (5 bases). Germline CDR1 is SNHLY and CDR2 is FYNNEI. The CDR3 is 14 residues long. V was cut by 5 bases and J by 3 bases, with 10 bases left in between. CDR3 DNA: TGTGCCAGCAGTCTCAGGGCAGACACCGGGGAGCTGTTTTTT. Its protein product is CASSLRADTGELFF.

The chain joins TRBV4-1 to TRBJ2-2, with 8 bases fitting TRBD2. From germline, CDR1 is MGHRA and CDR2 YSYEKL. The CDR3 is 15 amino acids. The junction had 8 bases not matched to a gene; V was cut back by 5 bases and J by 6 bases. The CDR3 is CASSGSGVIPGELFF. Here the CDR3 DNA reads TGCGCCAGCAGCGGTAGCGGGGTTATACCCGGGGAGCTGTTTTTT.

The V gene is TRBV30, the J gene TRBJ1-2; D uncertain. The CDR3 runs to 14 residues. Per the germline V gene, CDR1 is GTSNPN and CDR2 is SVGIG (reference sequence). V shed 1 base and J shed 4 bases, with 13 bases lying between them. CDR3 loop: CAWSERLTAYGYTF. DNA for the CDR3: TGTGCCTGGAGTGAGAGACTTACCGCCTATGGCTACACCTTC. Variable domain in full (rest from reference TRBV30 and TRBJ1-2): SQTIHQWPATLVQPVGSPLSLECTVEGTSNPNLYWYRQAAGRGLQLLFYSVGIGQISSEVPQNLSASRPQDRQFILSSKKLLLSDSGFYLCAWSERLTAYGYTFGSGTRLTVV.

The V and J genes are TRBV5-1 and TRBJ2-5, with D tentatively TRBD2 (5 bases). The length of the CDR3 is 13 residues. The germline V and J ends were trimmed by 6 bases and 5 bases, with 14 bases remaining between them. From germline, CDR1 is SGHRS and CDR2 YFSETQ. DNA of the CDR3: TGCGCCAGCAACGAGGGCCCGGGGGAGACCCAGTACTTC. It is translated as CASNEGPGETQYF.

The J gene is TRBJ1-1, the V gene TRBV2; maybe TRBD1 (6 bases). Germline lookup yields CDR1 SNHLY and CDR2 FYNNEI. V was pared by 6 bases and J by 1 base, with 15 bases between. The CDR3 runs to 15 residues. The CDR3 nucleotides read TGTGCCAGCAGGGCAGGGGAGGGGAGGAACACTGAAGCTTTCTTT. Translated, it gives CASRAGEGRNTEAFF.

The chain carries TRBV19 and TRBJ2-7, with unresolved D. The V gene's germline CDR1 is LNHDA and CDR2 SQIVND (reference sequence). There are 11 residues in the CDR3. Trimming took 9 bases from V and 0 from J, leaving 6 bases between them. CDR3 sequence: CASRSSYEQYF. In nucleotides, the CDR3 is TGTGCCAGCAGAAGCTCCTACGAGCAGTACTTC.

V is TRBV7-8 and J is TRBJ2-1; 8 bases are a match to TRBD2. The CDR3 extends over 14 amino acids. Germline V gene lookup returns CDR1 SGHVS and CDR2 FQNEAQ. V dropped 3 bases and J dropped 6; count of bases not matched to a gene: 4. This chain's CDR3 is CASSFSGVGNEQFF. For the CDR3, the DNA is TGTGCCAGCAGCTTTAGCGGGGTTGGCAATGAGCAGTTCTTC.

The sample holds one count of this clone. The CDR3 coding sequence is TGTGCCAGCAGTCCAGGGTACCACGAGCAGTACTTC. The encoded protein is CASSPGYHEQYF. The chain links TRBV12-3 or TRBV12-4 to TRBJ2-7; a possible D gene is TRBD1 (5 bases). The length of the CDR3 is 12 residues. V was trimmed by 5 bases and J by 5 bases, leaving 10 bases between them.

V usage is TRBV5-4 and J usage is TRBJ2-2; possibly TRBD2 for D (5 bases). Per germline, CDR1 SGHNT and CDR2 YYREEE (reference sequence). Trimming left V 4 bases short and J 1 base short, with 11 bases between. CDR3 size: 15 residues. DNA of the CDR3: TGTGCCAGCAGCCCAGCCAGCGGGAACACCGGGGAGCTGTTTTTT. This translates into CASSPASGNTGELFF. Full variable domain (rest looked up from reference TRBV5-4 and TRBJ2-2): ETGVTQSPTHLIKTRGQQVTLRCSSQSGHNTVSWYQQALGQGPQFIFQYYREEENGRGNFPPRFSGLQFPNYSSELNVNALELDDSALYLCASSPASGNTGELFFGEGSRLTVL.

The chain employs TRBV20-1 and TRBJ2-1; tentative D call: TRBD1 (6 bases). This CDR3 contains 12 residues. V was trimmed by 3 bases and J by 9 bases, leaving 12 bases between them. CDR1 is DFQATT and CDR2 is SNEGSKA in the germline V gene (reference sequence). CDR3 sequence (DNA): TGCAGTGCTAGTCTAGGGGGTCTTGAGCAGTTCTTC. Amino acids: CSASLGGLEQFF.

The J gene is TRBJ1-2, the V gene TRBV4-3; possibly TRBD1 for D (5 bases). This CDR3 spans 17 amino acids. V was trimmed by 0 bases and J by 0 bases, leaving 14 bases between them. Germline CDR1 and CDR2: LGHNA and YSLEER. CDR3 residues: CASSQDRVTGANYGYTF. CDR3 in DNA: TGCGCCAGCAGCCAAGATAGGGTGACGGGGGCTAACTATGGCTACACCTTC.

V and J are TRBV6-5 and TRBJ2-7, with 13 bases identical to TRBD2. The CDR3 spans 15 residues. Looked up from germline, CDR1 is MNHEY and CDR2 is SVGAGI. V gave up 5 bases and J gave up 1 base; unmatched junction bases: 2. The CDR3 DNA reads as TGTGCCAGCAGTCCGGGACTAGCGGGGTCCTACGAGCAGTACTTC. Translated: CASSPGLAGSYEQYF.

The chain links TRBV9 to TRBJ2-3, with 11 bases lining up with TRBD2. Per the germline V gene, CDR1 is SGDLS and CDR2 is YYNGEE. Trimming at V came to 2 bases and at J to 2 bases, leaving 7 bases not matched to a gene. The CDR3 is 17 residues long. This CDR3 reads CASSVRSSGGITDTQYF. The CDR3 coding sequence is TGTGCCAGCAGCGTCCGATCTAGCGGGGGGATCACAGATACGCAGTATTTT.

The rearrangement joins TRBV5-1 to TRBJ2-1, with a tentative D call TRBD2 (6 bases). The germline V and J ends were trimmed by 0 bases and 4 bases, with 14 bases remaining between them. CDR1 and CDR2 (germline): SGHRS, YFSETQ. This CDR3 has 16 amino acids. The CDR3 region is CASSLDSPGDYNEQFF. The CDR3 DNA is TGCGCCAGCAGCTTGGACTCCCCGGGGGATTACAATGAGCAGTTCTTC.

The chain uses TRBV5-1 and TRBJ2-1; 15 bases match TRBD2. The CDR3 is 16 residues long. V shed 4 bases and J 9 bases; nucleotides not matched to a gene: 8. The germline gives CDR1 SGHRS, CDR2 YFSETQ. DNA for the CDR3: TGCGCCAGCAGCCCGGGCGGACTAGCGGGGGGGTTTGAGCAGTTCTTC. Translated, it gives CASSPGGLAGGFEQFF.

This rearrangement joins TRBV29-1 to TRBJ2-7; no definite D call. CDR1 and CDR2 from the germline V gene are SQVTM and ANQGSEA. Trimming cost V 4 bases and J 2 bases, with 6 bases left between them. The CDR3 contains 11 residues. This CDR3 reads CSVGSPYEQYF. DNA of the CDR3: TGCAGCGTTGGGAGCCCCTACGAGCAGTACTTC.

V gene TRBV30 combines with J gene TRBJ1-5; D gene unclear. Per germline, CDR1 GTSNPN and CDR2 SVGIG (reference sequence). Trimming took off 5 bases at V and 5 bases at J, with 13 bases between the two ends. This CDR3 is built from 13 residues. The chain's CDR3 is CAWGRTGDQPQHF. CDR3 bases: TGTGCCTGGGGCCGGACCGGGGATCAGCCCCAGCATTTT.

The chain links TRBV11-2 to TRBJ2-3; 8 bases are a match to TRBD1. The CDR3 contains 17 residues. V was clipped by 4 bases and J by 0 bases; unmatched bases: 9. Germline-derived CDR1 and CDR2 are SGHAT and FQNNGV. CDR3 amino acids: CASSYPGQATSTDTQYF. CDR3 bases: TGTGCCAGCAGCTACCCGGGACAGGCTACTAGCACAGATACGCAGTATTTT. Together with reference TRBV11-2 and TRBJ2-3, the CDR3 gives the full variable domain: EAGVAQSPRYKIIEKRQSVAFWCNPISGHATLYWYQQILGQGPKLLIQFQNNGVVDDSQLPKDRFSAERLKGVDSTLKIQPAKLEDSAVYLCASSYPGQATSTDTQYFGPGTRLTVL.